The sequence of this T cell receptor beta chain was determined in a study of shared clonotypes between healthy human individuals. Whole-study results and caveats: Sampling was confined to blood; repertoires within tissues likely differ.

As concerns this clone: Antigen specificity is unknown. Other DNA sequences of this sample code for an identical CDR3.

The table came from immunoSEQ multiplex PCR; TCRdb's copy has only in-frame clones and leaves some out. The sample records more than 2 million clones, 90% to 95% being singletons. Trimming cost V 6 bases and J 3 bases; bases outside gene matches: 3. The CDR3 covers 13 residues. CDR1 and CDR2 from the germline V gene are ENHRY and SYGVKD. The sequence was obtained from a man aged 18-30 years in good health. Sequenced input: naive CD4+ T cells sorted from blood. Subset of the sample: CD45RA+ positively selected. The chain couples TRBV10-3 to TRBJ1-2; 8 nucleotides match TRBD1. CDR3 protein: CAISADRDYGYTF. In nucleotides, the CDR3 is TGTGCCATCAGCGCGGACAGGGACTATGGCTACACCTTC.